This TCR beta chain is from a study of neurological immune-mediated disorders (dated by TCRdb to between 2018 and 2021). At the level of the whole study: The study compared peripheral blood TCR-beta repertoires of HTLV-I-associated myelopathy (HAM/TSP) patients, multiple sclerosis patients and healthy controls using UMI-based sequencing. The cohort was made up of approximately 71 subjects, consisting of about 15 HAM/TSP patients, around 35 multiple sclerosis patients and around 20 healthy controls. Alongside PBMC samples, the set of 80 to 130 TCR-beta libraries contained longitudinal samples, technical triplicates, and paired CD4+ and CD8+ T-cell subsets that had been sorted. The paper's findings and limits, for the study overall: TCR clonal expansion was highest in HAM/TSP patients and lowest in MS patients, with MS patients falling below even healthy controls. No identical CDR3 amino acid sequences were shared among expanded clones across subjects, suggesting private TCR-beta repertoires in all groups.

At the junction V is shortened by 6 bases and J by 5 bases; bases outside the gene matches: 5. The CDR3 spans 14 residues, from the cysteine through the phenylalanine. Of the read, only the CDR3 DNA is kept; its 42 bases are in frame from base 1. cDNA was synthesized by template-switch 5'RACE using a primer carrying a 10-nucleotide random unique molecular identifier by which each TCR transcript was tagged. Every sequencing run yielded over 200 million TCR-beta sequences covering 15-18 subjects. The RNeasy kit was used for extraction of total RNA. TCR-beta VDJ regions were amplified with primers for the TCR constant region and the 5'RACE anchor, using the KAPA Real-time Library Amplification kit. A first PCR added sample indexes and Illumina adaptors, after which a second PCR increased the library yield. The roughly 650 bp TCR product was size-selected on a 2% E-gel SizeSelection system after Ampure bead purification. Before pooling, library quality was assessed on a Bioanalyzer, concentration was determined with Qubit, and library quantification was performed with the Kapa Library Quantification kit. An Illumina HiSeq 2500 sequenced the libraries paired-end 2 x 150 bp. To increase sequence diversity, roughly 24-32% phiX was spiked into each library pool. Under the source paper's analysis protocol: The quality-filtered reads were processed with the UMI-based MiGEC pipeline, whose error correction step removed more than 75% of the raw TCR sequences. VDJ genes were aligned to IMGT germline references, and clonotypes were defined by unique CDR3 amino acid sequence plus V-J genes. Clonal expansion, Shannon diversity, and CDR3 relatedness (CalcPairwiseDistances, ClusterSamples) were evaluated with VDJtools, and phylogenetic trees were built with CLCbio workbench. Clones with at least 8 unique UMIs were defined as expanded, with this threshold being based on coefficient-of-variation modelling across technical triplicates. TCRdb cleaned the public reads at Q25 with fastp, built clones with MiXCR and kept in-frame beta chains. All rows with the same CDR3 protein become a single entry with the most common DNA and genes. The V and J calls were determined by TCRdb, not by the authors. This sample lists under 30,000 distinct CDR3 sequences; about 6.7% were detected once. 4.5% to 5% of the sample is taken by the ten largest.

The healthy controls were volunteers from blood banks in Maryland, USA. For the unsorted PBMC libraries, 2 million PBMCs were stored in RNAlater at -80 degrees C until RNA extraction and were used to generate the libraries. Peripheral blood underwent Ficoll-Hypaque density gradient centrifugation to isolate PBMCs, which were then cryopreserved in liquid nitrogen. This clonotype was seen ten or more times. The clone's antigen remains unknown. Base-call qualities are not available, and no considerably larger clone is one nucleotide away. The receptor was derived from a woman aged 40 to 50 in good health. The rearranged chain carries TRBV12-3 or TRBV12-4 and TRBJ2-3; TRBD2 lines up with 10 middle nucleotides. The sample consisted of PBMCs. The CDR3 corresponds to CASRPGLARDTQYF. In nucleotide form, the sequence is TGTGCCAGCAGACCGGGACTAGCGCGAGATACGCAGTATTTT.